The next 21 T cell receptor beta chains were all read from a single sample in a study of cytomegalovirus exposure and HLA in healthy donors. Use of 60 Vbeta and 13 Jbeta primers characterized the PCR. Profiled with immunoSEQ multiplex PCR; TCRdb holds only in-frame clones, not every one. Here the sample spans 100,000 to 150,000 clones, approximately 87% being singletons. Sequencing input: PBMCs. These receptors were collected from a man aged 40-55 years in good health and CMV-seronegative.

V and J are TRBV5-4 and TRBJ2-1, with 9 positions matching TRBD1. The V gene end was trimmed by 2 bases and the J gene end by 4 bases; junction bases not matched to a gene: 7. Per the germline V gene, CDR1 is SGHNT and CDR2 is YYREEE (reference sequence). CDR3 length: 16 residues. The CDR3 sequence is CASSFPTGGTYNEQFF. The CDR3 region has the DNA TGTGCCAGCAGCTTTCCGACAGGGGGAACATACAATGAGCAGTTCTTC.

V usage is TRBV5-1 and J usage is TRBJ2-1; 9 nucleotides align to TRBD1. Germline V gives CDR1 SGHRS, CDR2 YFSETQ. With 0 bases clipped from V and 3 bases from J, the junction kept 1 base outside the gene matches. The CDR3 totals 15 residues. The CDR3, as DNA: TGCGCCAGCAGCTTGGAGGGACAGGGCTACAATGAGCAGTTCTTC. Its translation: CASSLEGQGYNEQFF.

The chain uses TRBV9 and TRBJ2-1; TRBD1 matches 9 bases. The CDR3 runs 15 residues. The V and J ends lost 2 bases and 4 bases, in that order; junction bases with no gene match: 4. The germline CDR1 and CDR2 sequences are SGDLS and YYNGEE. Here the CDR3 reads CASSVGTGPYNEQFF. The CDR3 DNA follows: TGTGCCAGCAGCGTTGGGACAGGGCCATACAATGAGCAGTTCTTC.

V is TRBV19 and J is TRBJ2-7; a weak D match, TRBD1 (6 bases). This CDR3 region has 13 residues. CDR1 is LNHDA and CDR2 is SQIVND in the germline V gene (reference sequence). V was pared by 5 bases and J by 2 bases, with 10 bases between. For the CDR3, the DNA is TGTGCCAGTAGTCAACAGGGAGCCTACGAGCAGTACTTC. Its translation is CASSQQGAYEQYF.

Here the CDR3 reads CASSQSVTGAEAFF. The CDR3 DNA is TGCGCCAGCAGCCAATCGGTAACAGGGGCTGAAGCTTTCTTT. V gene TRBV4-1 combines with J gene TRBJ1-1; 7 bases match TRBD1. This CDR3 comprises 14 residues. In germline, CDR1 is MGHRA, CDR2 YSYEKL. Trimming cost V 2 bases and J 6 bases; bases outside gene matches: 6.

CDR3 sequence reads: CASSFTGALQETQYF. The DNA of the CDR3 is TGTGCCAGCAGTTTCACAGGGGCCCTCCAAGAGACCCAGTACTTC. The chain has TRBV6-6 and TRBJ2-5; 7 positions agree with TRBD1. The length of the CDR3 is 15 residues. The germline V gene encodes CDR1 MNHNY and CDR2 SVGAGI (reference sequence). V was clipped by 4 bases and J by 1 base; unmatched bases: 6.

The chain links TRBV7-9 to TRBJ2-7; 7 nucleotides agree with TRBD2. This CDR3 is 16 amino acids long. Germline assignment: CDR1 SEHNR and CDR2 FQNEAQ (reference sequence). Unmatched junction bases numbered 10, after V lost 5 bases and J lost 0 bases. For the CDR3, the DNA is TGTGCCAGCAGCGGAAAAGGCCCGGGGGGCTCCTACGAGCAGTACTTC. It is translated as CASSGKGPGGSYEQYF.

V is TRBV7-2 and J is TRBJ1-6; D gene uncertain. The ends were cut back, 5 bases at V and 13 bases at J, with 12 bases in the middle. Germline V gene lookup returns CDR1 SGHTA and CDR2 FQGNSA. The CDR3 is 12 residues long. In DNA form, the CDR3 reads TGTGCCAGCAGCCCGCAAGGACTTCCCCTCCACTTT. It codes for CASSPQGLPLHF.

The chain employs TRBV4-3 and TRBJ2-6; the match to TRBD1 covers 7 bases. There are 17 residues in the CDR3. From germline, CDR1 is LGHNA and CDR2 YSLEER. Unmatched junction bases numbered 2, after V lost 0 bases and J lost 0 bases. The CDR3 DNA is TGCGCCAGCAGCCAAGATCCAGGGGGCTCTGGGGCCAACGTCCTGACTTTC. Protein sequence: CASSQDPGGSGANVLTF.

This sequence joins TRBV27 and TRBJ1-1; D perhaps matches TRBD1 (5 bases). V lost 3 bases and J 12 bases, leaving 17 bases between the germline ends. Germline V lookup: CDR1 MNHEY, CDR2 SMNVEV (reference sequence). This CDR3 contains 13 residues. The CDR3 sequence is CASSFTVPRETFF. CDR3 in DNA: TGTGCCAGCAGTTTTACCGTCCCCAGGGAAACTTTCTTT.

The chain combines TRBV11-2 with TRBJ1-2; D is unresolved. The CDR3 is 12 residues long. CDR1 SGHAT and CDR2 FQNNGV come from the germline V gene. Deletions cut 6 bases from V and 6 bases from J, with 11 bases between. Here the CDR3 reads CASRHGLHGYTF. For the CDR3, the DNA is TGTGCCAGCAGACACGGACTACATGGCTACACCTTC.

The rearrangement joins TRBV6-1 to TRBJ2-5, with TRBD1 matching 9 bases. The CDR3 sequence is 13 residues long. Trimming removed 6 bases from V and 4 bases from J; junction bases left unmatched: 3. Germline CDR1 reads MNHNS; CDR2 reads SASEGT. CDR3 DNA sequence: TGTGCCAGCAGGGGGACAGGGTTAGAGACCCAGTACTTC. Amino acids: CASRGTGLETQYF.

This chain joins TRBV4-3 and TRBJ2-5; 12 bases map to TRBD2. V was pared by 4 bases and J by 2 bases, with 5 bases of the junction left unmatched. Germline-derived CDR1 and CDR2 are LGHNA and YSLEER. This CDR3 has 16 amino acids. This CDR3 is CASSPAGLAGQETQYF. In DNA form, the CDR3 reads TGCGCCAGCAGCCCAGCAGGACTAGCGGGGCAAGAGACCCAGTACTTC.

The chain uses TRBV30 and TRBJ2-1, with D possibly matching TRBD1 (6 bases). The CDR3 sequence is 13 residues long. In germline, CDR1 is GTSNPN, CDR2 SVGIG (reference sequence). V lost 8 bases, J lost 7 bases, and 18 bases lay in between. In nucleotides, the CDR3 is TGTGCCCAACGAAGGGGGAGATATAATGAGCAGTTCTTC. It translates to CAQRRGRYNEQFF.

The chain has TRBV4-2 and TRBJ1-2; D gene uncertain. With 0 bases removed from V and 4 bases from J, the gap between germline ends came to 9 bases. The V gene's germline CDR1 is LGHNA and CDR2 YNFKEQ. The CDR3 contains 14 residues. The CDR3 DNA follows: TGTGCCAGCAGCCAAGATAGTCCGATCTATGGCTACACCTTC. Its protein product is CASSQDSPIYGYTF.

CDR3 nucleotides: TGTGCCAGCAGCTTAAACGGGGGAACTAGCACAGATACGCAGTATTTT. Its translation is CASSLNGGTSTDTQYF. This chain uses TRBV7-3 with TRBJ2-3; a weak D match, TRBD2 (6 bases). This CDR3 region has 16 residues. CDR1 and CDR2 from the germline V gene are SGHTA and FQGTGA. With 1 base removed from V and 0 bases from J, the gap between germline ends came to 11 bases.

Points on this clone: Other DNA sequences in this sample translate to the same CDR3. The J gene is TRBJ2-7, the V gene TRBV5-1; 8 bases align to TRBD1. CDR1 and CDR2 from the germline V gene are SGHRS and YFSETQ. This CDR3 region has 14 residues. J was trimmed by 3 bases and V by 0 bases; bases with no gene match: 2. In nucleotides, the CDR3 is TGCGCCAGCAGCTTGGTAGGACAGGGCTACGAGCAGTACTTC. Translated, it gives CASSLVGQGYEQYF.

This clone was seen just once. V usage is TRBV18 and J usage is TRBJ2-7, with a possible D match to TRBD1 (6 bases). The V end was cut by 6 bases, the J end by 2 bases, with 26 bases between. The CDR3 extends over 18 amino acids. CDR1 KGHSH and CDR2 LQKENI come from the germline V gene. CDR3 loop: CASSLIRGNRDVPYEQYF. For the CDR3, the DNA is TGTGCCAGCTCCCTCATCAGGGGAAACCGGGACGTCCCCTACGAGCAGTACTTC.

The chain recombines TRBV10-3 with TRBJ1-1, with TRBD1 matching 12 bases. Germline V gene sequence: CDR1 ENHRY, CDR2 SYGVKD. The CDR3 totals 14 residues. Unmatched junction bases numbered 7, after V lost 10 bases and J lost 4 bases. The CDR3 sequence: CATRDRGQGTEAFF. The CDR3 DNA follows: TGTGCCACCCGGGACAGGGGGCAAGGCACTGAAGCTTTCTTT.

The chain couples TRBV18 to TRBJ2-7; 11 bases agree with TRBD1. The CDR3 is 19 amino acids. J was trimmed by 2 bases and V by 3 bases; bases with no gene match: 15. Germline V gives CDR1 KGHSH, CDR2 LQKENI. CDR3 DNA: TGTGCCAGCTCACCGCCAAACCGCGGACCGGGACAGGGGGCCTACGAGCAGTACTTC. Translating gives CASSPPNRGPGQGAYEQYF.

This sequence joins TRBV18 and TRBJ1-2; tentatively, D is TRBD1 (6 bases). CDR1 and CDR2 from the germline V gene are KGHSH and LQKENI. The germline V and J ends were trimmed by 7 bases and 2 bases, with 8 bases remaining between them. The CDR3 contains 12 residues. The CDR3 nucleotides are TGTGCCAGCTTTGGACAGAACTATGGCTACACCTTC. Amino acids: CASFGQNYGYTF.